Below, one TCR beta chain is given with its context. TCRdb's table, derived via immunoSEQ multiplex PCR, lists solely in-frame clones and lacks some. The sample shows approximately 250,000 clones, over 80% of them seen only once. With V trimmed by 0 bases and J by 7 bases, 14 bases remained unmatched. Germline V gene sequence: CDR1 SGDLS, CDR2 YYNGEE. There are 19 residues in the CDR3. Ages ranged from 18 to 89 years, with residence in around 24 US areas. This record comes from a study of blood T cell repertoires in COVID-19. Sequences were obtained from PBMCs or T cells enriched from blood (not recorded which). This TCR was recovered from a woman under 40 with acute COVID-19. This chain connects TRBV9 to TRBJ2-1; 12 bases line up with TRBD2. The CDR3 DNA is TGTGCCAGCAGCGTAGAACTAGCGGGAGGAATAGGGGGTAGGAATGAGCAGTTCTTC. Translation gives CASSVELAGGIGGRNEQFF.